This T cell receptor beta chain came from a study of shared clonotypes between healthy human individuals. Sorted-subset replicate PCR reactions contained 200 to 250 ng DNA, corresponding to around 30,000 T cell genomes. Libraries were prepared by immunoSEQ multiplex PCR; TCRdb keeps only in-frame clonotypes and omits some of them. The data hold around 700,000 clones, with 72% observed a single time. CDR3 length: 13 amino acids. Trimming shortened V by 2 bases and J by 0 bases, and 4 bases separated the two germline ends. CDR1 and CDR2 from the germline V gene are MNHNY and SVGAGI (reference sequence).

The J gene is TRBJ1-1, the V gene TRBV6-6; D gene unclear. The receptor was derived from a woman aged 25 to 39 in good health. The sequencing input was memory CD4+ T cells sorted from blood. Specified subset: CD45RA-negative fraction. The CDR3 sequence: CASSYKVNTEAFF. Here the CDR3 DNA reads TGTGCCAGCAGTTACAAAGTGAACACTGAAGCTTTCTTT.